These T cell receptor beta chains were read from a single sample in a study of cytomegalovirus exposure and HLA in healthy donors. Some clones are missing from TCRdb's copy, which holds only in-frame ones; the method was immunoSEQ multiplex PCR. This table holds 120,000 or so clones, approximately 77% found once. Sequencing was carried out using PBMCs. The receptor set was obtained from a man younger than 35 in good health and CMV-seronegative. Each CDR3 is given with its conserved first and last residue. The D gene is left open where the match is weak. Part of the rows lack a size; the others show once, few, many or a class for expanded clones.

>-|-|TRBJ2-3|TRBV7-9
CASSFDGGTLTDTQYF
TGTGCCAGCAGCTTCGATGGGGGGACTCTCACAGATACGCAGTATTTT
>-|-|TRBJ1-1|TRBV2
CASRGGGGRTEAFF
TGTGCCAGCAGGGGGGGAGGGGGGAGGACTGAAGCTTTCTTT
>-|-|TRBJ1-5|TRBV11-3
CASSRQCTGQPQHF
TGTGCCAGCAGCCGACAGTGCACAGGCCAGCCCCAGCATTTT
>-|-|TRBJ2-3|TRBV7-9
CASSTGTLSTDTQYF
TGTGCCAGCAGTACCGGGACTCTGAGCACAGATACGCAGTATTTT
>-|TRBD2|TRBJ2-1|TRBV4-1
CASSQQASGGSVVNEQFF
TGCGCCAGCAGCCAGCAGGCTAGCGGGGGGAGTGTAGTCAATGAGCAGTTCTTC
>-|-|TRBJ2-3|TRBV9
CASGRTDTQYF
TGTGCCAGCGGGCGCACAGATACGCAGTATTTT
>few|TRBD1|TRBJ1-1|TRBV5-4
CASRLDRGRAEAFF
TGTGCCAGCAGGCTCGACAGGGGGCGAGCGGAAGCTTTCTTT
>once|-|TRBJ2-3|TRBV15
CATSREQTGLADTQYF
TGTGCCACCAGCAGAGAACAAACAGGGCTGGCAGATACGCAGTATTTT
>few|-|TRBJ1-1|TRBV18
CASATVNTEAFF
TGTGCCAGTGCTACAGTGAACACTGAAGCTTTCTTT
>-|TRBD1|TRBJ1-2|TRBV6-5
CASSYVQGAIYGYTF
TGTGCCAGCAGTTACGTACAGGGGGCGATTTATGGCTACACCTTC
>few|-|TRBJ1-1|TRBV9
CASSPSGPGDTEAFF
TGTGCCAGCAGCCCCTCAGGCCCGGGGGACACTGAAGCTTTCTTT
>-|TRBD2|TRBJ2-2|TRBV6-5
CASSDLAGLGELFF
TGTGCCAGCAGTGATCTAGCGGGGCTCGGGGAGCTGTTTTTT
>-|-|TRBJ1-1|TRBV5-4
CASSFKTDSNTEAFF
TGTGCCAGCAGCTTCAAGACGGACTCGAACACTGAAGCTTTCTTT
>-|-|TRBJ1-2|TRBV29-1
CSVESQAAYGVGYTF
TGCAGCGTTGAATCGCAGGCTGCTTATGGTGTGGGCTACACCTTC
>-|-|TRBJ1-5|TRBV6-1
CASSAPGQPQHF
TGTGCCAGCAGCGCCCCGGGGCAGCCCCAGCATTTT
>-|-|TRBJ2-1|TRBV19
CASRGGDRFYNEQFF
TGTGCCAGTAGAGGGGGGGACAGGTTCTACAATGAGCAGTTCTTC
>-|TRBD2|TRBJ2-7|TRBV5-1
CASSSGTSGGTSSYEQYF
TGCGCCAGCAGCTCCGGGACTAGCGGGGGCACGAGCTCCTACGAGCAGTACTTC
>-|-|TRBJ1-2|TRBV2
CASSERVGGYTF
TGTGCCAGCAGTGAGAGGGTAGGGGGCTACACCTTC
>-|TRBD1|TRBJ1-4|TRBV14
CASSPPGQRNEKLFF
TGTGCCAGCAGCCCCCCGGGACAGCGAAATGAAAAACTGTTTTTT
>-|-|TRBJ2-7|TRBV6-1
CASRQQGPAYEQYF
TGTGCCAGCAGACAACAGGGTCCCGCCTACGAGCAGTACTTC
>-|TRBD1|TRBJ1-1|TRBV5-8
CASSLAFLGQENTEAFF
TGTGCCAGCAGCTTGGCCTTTCTCGGACAGGAGAACACTGAAGCTTTCTTT
>-|TRBD2|TRBJ2-7|TRBV19
CASSGTSGAYEQYF
TGTGCCAGTAGTGGGACTAGCGGGGCCTACGAGCAGTACTTC
>-|TRBD2|TRBJ2-5|TRBV13
CASSLWGSGGVEETQYF
TGTGCCAGCAGCTTATGGGGTAGCGGGGGGGTGGAAGAGACCCAGTACTTC
>-|-|TRBJ1-2|TRBV11-2
CASSLYPGPYGYTF
TGTGCCAGCAGCCTCTACCCAGGGCCCTATGGCTACACCTTC
>-|TRBD1|TRBJ1-1|TRBV4-1
CASSRPSQGARNTEAFF
TGCGCCAGCAGCCGCCCCAGTCAGGGGGCAAGGAACACTGAAGCTTTCTTT
>-|TRBD1|TRBJ1-3|TRBV6-6
CASSYGQGSGNTIYF
TGTGCCAGCAGTTACGGACAGGGTTCTGGAAACACCATATATTTT
>-|-|TRBJ2-5|TRBV4-3
CASSQGYPGVQETQYF
TGCGCCAGCAGCCAGGGTTATCCAGGGGTCCAAGAGACCCAGTACTTC
>-|-|TRBJ2-1|TRBV11-3
CASSISRAANEQFF
TGTGCCAGCAGCATATCCAGGGCCGCCAATGAGCAGTTCTTC
>-|TRBD1|TRBJ1-1|TRBV27
CASSRDRGMNTEAFF
TGTGCCAGCAGTCGGGACAGGGGCATGAACACTGAAGCTTTCTTT
>-|-|TRBJ2-3|TRBV27
CASKTDRISTDTQYF
TGTGCCAGCAAAACGGACAGAATAAGCACAGATACGCAGTATTTT
>-|-|TRBJ2-7|TRBV7-2
CASSTGWGPYEQYF
TGTGCCAGCAGTACCGGATGGGGCCCCTACGAGCAGTACTTC
>-|TRBD1|TRBJ2-5|TRBV9
CASSIGTGGRETQYF
TGTGCCAGCAGCATTGGGACAGGGGGCCGGGAGACCCAGTACTTC
>-|TRBD2|TRBJ2-3|TRBV9
CASSVTSADTDTQYF
TGTGCCAGCAGCGTCACTAGCGCTGACACAGATACGCAGTATTTT
>-|-|TRBJ2-1|TRBV9
CASSSRTRGSNEQFF
TGTGCCAGCAGCTCCAGGACACGCGGTTCCAATGAGCAGTTCTTC
>once|TRBD1|TRBJ2-3|TRBV9
CASSLQGGQGVADTQYF
TGTGCCAGCAGCCTACAGGGGGGACAGGGTGTCGCAGATACGCAGTATTTT
>once|-|TRBJ2-7|TRBV9
CASSPRLGVGLLEEQYF
TGTGCCAGCAGCCCCCGATTAGGGGTAGGGTTACTCGAGGAGCAGTACTTC
>-|-|TRBJ1-1|TRBV10-2
CATTQGSVTEAFF
TGCGCCACGACGCAGGGGAGTGTCACTGAAGCTTTCTTT
>-|-|TRBJ2-7|TRBV7-9
CAGGTAVSYEQYF
TGTGCCGGCGGGACGGCAGTCTCCTACGAGCAGTACTTC
>-|-|TRBJ1-2|TRBV19
CASSIFQGANYGYTF
TGTGCCAGTAGTATCTTCCAGGGTGCTAACTATGGCTACACCTTC
>-|-|TRBJ1-5|TRBV6-1
CASSVSDRTYQPQHF
TGTGCCAGCAGTGTATCGGACAGAACTTATCAGCCCCAGCATTTT
>-|TRBD1|TRBJ1-2|TRBV29-1
CSVEGQGVLYGGYTF
TGCAGCGTTGAGGGACAGGGGGTACTGTATGGAGGCTACACCTTC
>-|TRBD2|TRBJ2-1|TRBV6-5
CASSYQTSGGGEQFF
TGTGCCAGCAGTTACCAGACTAGCGGGGGTGGCGAGCAGTTCTTC
>-|-|TRBJ1-2|TRBV6-1
CASSDAGNGYTF
TGTGCCAGCAGCGATGCAGGGAATGGCTACACCTTC
>-|-|TRBJ1-2|TRBV7-2
CASSLKPGTFNYGYTF
TGTGCCAGCAGCCTTAAGCCCGGGACATTTAACTATGGCTACACCTTC
>once|-|TRBJ1-6|TRBV5-1
CASSLHDSSYNSPLHF
TGCGCCAGCAGCCTACACGACAGCTCCTATAATTCACCCCTCCACTTT
>-|-|TRBJ2-7|TRBV15
CATSRGSSYEQYF
TGTGCCACCAGCAGAGGGAGCTCCTACGAGCAGTACTTC
>-|TRBD1|TRBJ2-7|TRBV5-6
CASSLVGTGAHEQYF
TGTGCCAGCAGCTTGGTGGGGACAGGGGCCCACGAGCAGTACTTC
>once|TRBD2|TRBJ2-1|TRBV6-5
CASSSISGVYNEQFF
TGTGCCAGCAGTTCAATTAGCGGGGTCTACAATGAGCAGTTCTTC